Included here is one TCR beta chain sequence, with context. Authors' methods: By means of reference gene primer amplification, nucleated cell counts were estimated. Generated by immunoSEQ multiplex PCR, the TCRdb table keeps only in-frame clones and is missing some. D and trimming were read from the DNA, whereas the V and J calls and clone size are those reported in that table. The sample shows 45,000 to 65,000 clones, around 92% of them seen only once. Looked up from germline, CDR1 is SGHAT and CDR2 is FQNNGV. V dropped 1 base and J dropped 0 bases, with 16 bases sitting between them. The CDR3 sequence is 18 residues long. The sample is drawn from a study of blood T cell repertoires in COVID-19. Background on the study: Whether acute or convalescent, the COVID-19 samples came from the United States, Italy and Spain. The analysed material was cDNA or gDNA that came from T cells, B-cell-depleted T cells, or PBMCs.

The receptor was isolated from a man older than 75 with active or convalescent COVID-19. The chain has TRBV11-2 and TRBJ1-3, with no clear D. Sequences were obtained from peripheral blood. This CDR3 reads CASSLVPEQTLSGNTIYF. As DNA, the CDR3 is TGTGCCAGCAGCTTAGTCCCCGAACAGACACTCTCTGGAAACACCATATATTTT.